These 16 T cell receptor beta chains share one sample of origin, sequenced in a study of T cell repertoires in cytomegalovirus infection. TCRdb processed the reads anew with MiXCR; each CDR3 protein has one entry. This sample has around 450,000 distinct CDR3 sequences, with about a third found just once. Sample: PBMCs. The receptors shown here come from a human donor in good health (CMV status not recorded). Some clones in this sample may be carry-over from other donors' samples.

A remark on this clonotype: A much bigger clone sits one base away, suggesting this may be a read error. The V gene is TRBV7-2, the J gene TRBJ1-3; D uncertain. The V end was cut by 3 bases, the J end by 8 bases, with 8 bases between. Germline V lookup: CDR1 SGHTA, CDR2 FQGNSA. The CDR3 loop spans 12 amino acids. The CDR3: CASSFNGDTIYF. The DNA of the CDR3 is TGTGCCAGCAGCTTTAATGGGGACACCATATATTTT.

This clonotype was counted a few times. The chain combines TRBV12-3 or TRBV12-4 with TRBJ2-4; 9 bases are shared with TRBD1. Trimming removed 3 bases from V and 8 bases from J; junction bases left unmatched: 11. The CDR3 is 16 residues long. CDR3 in amino acids: CASSLITGGRQDIQYF. CDR3 nucleotide sequence: TGTGCCAGCAGTTTGATAACAGGGGGCCGGCAGGACATTCAGTACTTC.

The rearrangement links TRBV7-6 to TRBJ2-7, with TRBD1 matching 9 bases. The J segment lost 7 bases and the V segment lost 5 bases, leaving 6 bases of the junction unmatched. There are 13 residues in the CDR3. Germline values: CDR1 SGHVS, CDR2 FNYEAQ. Here the CDR3 reads CASSLRTGAEQYF. For the CDR3, the DNA is TGTGCCAGCAGCCTGCGGACAGGGGCAGAGCAGTACTTC.

The sample holds a few counts of this clonotype. The V and J genes are TRBV9 and TRBJ1-2, with TRBD1 matching 10 bases. The CDR3 loop spans 15 amino acids. Germline V gene data show CDR1 as SGDLS and CDR2 as YYNGEE. Trimming at V came to 4 bases and at J to 3 bases, leaving 6 bases not matched to a gene. In nucleotides, the CDR3 is TGTGCCAGCAGCACCATGACAGGGGGCTACTATGGCTACACCTTC. Amino acid sequence: CASSTMTGGYYGYTF. Variable domain in full (rest from reference TRBV9 and TRBJ1-2): DSGVTQTPKHLITATGQRVTLRCSPRSGDLSVYWYQQSLDQGLQFLIQYYNGEERAKGNILERFSAQQFPDLHSELNLSSLELGDSALYFCASSTMTGGYYGYTFGSGTRLTVV.

J is TRBJ2-2 and V is TRBV2; TRBD1 is a possible D gene (6 bases). This CDR3 has 13 residues. Germline V gene data show CDR1 as SNHLY and CDR2 as FYNNEI. Trimming took off 4 bases at V and 6 bases at J, with 9 bases between the two ends. The CDR3 DNA follows: TGTGCCAGCAGTGGCAGGGGAGCCGGGGAGCTGTTTTTT. Amino acid sequence: CASSGRGAGELFF.

V usage is TRBV7-4 and J usage is TRBJ2-3; 8 bases line up with TRBD2. CDR1 and CDR2 (germline): SGHVT, SQSDAQ. V trimming: 5 bases; J trimming: 4 bases; junction bases outside the gene matches: 11. The CDR3 runs 16 residues. CDR3: CASSPQLAVRADTQYF. DNA for the CDR3: TGTGCCAGCAGCCCGCAACTAGCGGTGAGGGCAGATACGCAGTATTTT.

This clonotype has just a few counts. The V and J genes are TRBV20-1 and TRBJ2-1; 8 bases line up with TRBD2. The V segment lost 3 bases and the J segment 0 bases; nucleotides outside the gene matches: 10. Germline V gene data show CDR1 as DFQATT and CDR2 as SNEGSKA (reference sequence). The CDR3 is 17 residues long. CDR3 coding DNA: TGCAGTGCTAGCAGACCCCCGGGGGGGAGCTCCTACAATGAGCAGTTCTTC. Its translation is CSASRPPGGSSYNEQFF.

The chain employs TRBV5-4 and TRBJ2-5, with TRBD2 matching over 8 bases. V was pared by 4 bases and J by 3 bases, with 8 bases of the junction left unmatched. Germline lookup yields CDR1 SGHNT and CDR2 YYREEE (reference sequence). This CDR3 has 15 residues. The CDR3, as DNA: TGTGCCAGCAGCACAAAGACTAGCGCAAAAGAGACCCAGTACTTC. Translated, it gives CASSTKTSAKETQYF. Supplemented by reference TRBV5-4 and TRBJ2-5, the full variable domain reads ETGVTQSPTHLIKTRGQQVTLRCSSQSGHNTVSWYQQALGQGPQFIFQYYREEENGRGNFPPRFSGLQFPNYSSELNVNALELDDSALYLCASSTKTSAKETQYFGPGTRLLVL.

The rearrangement links TRBV15 to TRBJ2-3; TRBD1 matches at 8 bases. There are 16 residues in the CDR3. The junction had 13 bases not matched to a gene; V was cut back by 0 bases and J by 11 bases. Germline lookup yields CDR1 LNHNV and CDR2 YYDKDF (reference sequence). The CDR3 region is CATSRDLGQGELGQYF. The DNA for the CDR3 is TGTGCCACCAGCAGAGATCTCGGACAGGGAGAGTTGGGGCAGTATTTT.

In this sample, this clonotype turned up a few times. The rearrangement links TRBV24-1 to TRBJ1-5; no reliable D call. The V gene lost 1 base and the J gene lost 3 bases, with 6 bases spanning the gap. The CDR3 covers 14 residues. Germline assignment: CDR1 KGHDR and CDR2 SFDVKD. The DNA for the CDR3 is TGTGCCACCAGTGATTTTACAGTCAATCAGCCCCAGCATTTT. Amino acid sequence: CATSDFTVNQPQHF.

Comment on this clonotype: In this CDR3 the conserved last residue, phenylalanine or tryptophan, is missing, so a read error is likely. The chain is built from TRBV7-6 and TRBJ1-1; D gene ambiguous. The CDR3 runs 15 residues. The V end was cut by 7 bases, the J end by 3 bases, with 18 bases between. Per germline, CDR1 SGHVS and CDR2 FNYEAQ. The DNA of the CDR3 is TGTGCCAGCATCTCCTTGGGCAGAATGGACACTGAAGCTTTCTTG. Translated: CASISLGRMDTEAFL.

Only a few counts were recorded for this clonotype. The V call is TRBV15, the J call TRBJ2-5, with 9 positions matching TRBD1. The CDR3 length is 15 residues. Germline V gene data show CDR1 as LNHNV and CDR2 as YYDKDF (reference sequence). With 6 bases clipped from V and 5 bases from J, the junction kept 10 bases outside the gene matches. The CDR3: CATSSGTGTWETQYF. Here the CDR3 DNA reads TGTGCCACCAGTTCCGGGACAGGGACGTGGGAGACCCAGTACTTC.

The chain joins TRBV28 to TRBJ2-1, with 9 bases fitting TRBD2. J was trimmed by 9 bases and V by 3 bases; bases with no gene match: 9. Germline loops: CDR1 MDHEN, CDR2 SYDVKM. The CDR3 runs to 15 residues. The CDR3 reads CASSFSRGGGGEQFF. The CDR3 DNA sequence: TGTGCCAGCAGTTTTTCGCGGGGGGGAGGCGGTGAGCAGTTCTTC.

This clonotype was detected a few times. The chain carries TRBV28 and TRBJ1-5, with a tentative D call TRBD1 (6 bases). Deletions cut 7 bases from V and 5 bases from J, with 15 bases between. CDR1 and CDR2 (germline): MDHEN, SYDVKM. The CDR3 runs to 14 residues. This CDR3 is CASTTGSRDQPQHF. Here the CDR3 DNA reads TGTGCCAGCACCACAGGGAGTAGGGATCAGCCCCAGCATTTT.

Many counts were recorded for this clonotype. The chain employs TRBV7-6 and TRBJ1-4, with D tentatively TRBD1 (5 bases). The CDR3 sequence is 18 residues long. The germline V gene encodes CDR1 SGHVS and CDR2 FNYEAQ. Trimming cost V 1 base and J 0 bases, with 15 bases left between them. The CDR3 DNA reads as TGTGCCAGCAGCTTAGGGGGACTCTCAACGGCAACTAATGAAAAACTGTTTTTT. Its translation: CASSLGGLSTATNEKLFF. Drawing the rest from reference TRBV7-6 and TRBJ1-4, the complete variable domain is GAGVSQSPRYKVTKRGQDVALRCDPISGHVSLYWYRQALGQGPEFLTYFNYEAQQDKSGLPNDRFSAERPEGSISTLTIQRTEQRDSAMYRCASSLGGLSTATNEKLFFGSGTQLSVL.

Notes on this clonotype: At one boundary the junction diverges from the germline segment, which might be a read error. The rearrangement uses TRBV20-1 and TRBJ2-7; D gene ambiguous. The CDR3 totals 12 residues. Germline V gene data show CDR1 as DFQATT and CDR2 as SNEGSKA (reference sequence). The CDR3 region has the DNA TGCAGTTCTAGTTCTTCCTGGTACGAGCAGTACTTC. Its protein is CSSSSSWYEQYF.